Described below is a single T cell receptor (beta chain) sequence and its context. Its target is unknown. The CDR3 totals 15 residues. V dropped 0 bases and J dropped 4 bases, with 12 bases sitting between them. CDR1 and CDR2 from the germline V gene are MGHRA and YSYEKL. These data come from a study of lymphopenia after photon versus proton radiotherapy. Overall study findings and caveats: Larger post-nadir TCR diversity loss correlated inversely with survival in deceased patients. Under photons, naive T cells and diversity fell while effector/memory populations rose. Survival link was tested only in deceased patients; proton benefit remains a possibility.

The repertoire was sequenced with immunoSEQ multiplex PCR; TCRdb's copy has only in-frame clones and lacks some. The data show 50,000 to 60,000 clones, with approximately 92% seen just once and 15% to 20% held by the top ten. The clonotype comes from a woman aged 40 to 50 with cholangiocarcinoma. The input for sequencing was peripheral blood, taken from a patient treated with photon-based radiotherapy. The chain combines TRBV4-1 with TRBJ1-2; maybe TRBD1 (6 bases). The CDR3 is CASSQEHQGRYGYTF. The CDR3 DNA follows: TGCGCCAGCAGCCAAGAACACCAGGGGCGCTATGGCTACACCTTC.